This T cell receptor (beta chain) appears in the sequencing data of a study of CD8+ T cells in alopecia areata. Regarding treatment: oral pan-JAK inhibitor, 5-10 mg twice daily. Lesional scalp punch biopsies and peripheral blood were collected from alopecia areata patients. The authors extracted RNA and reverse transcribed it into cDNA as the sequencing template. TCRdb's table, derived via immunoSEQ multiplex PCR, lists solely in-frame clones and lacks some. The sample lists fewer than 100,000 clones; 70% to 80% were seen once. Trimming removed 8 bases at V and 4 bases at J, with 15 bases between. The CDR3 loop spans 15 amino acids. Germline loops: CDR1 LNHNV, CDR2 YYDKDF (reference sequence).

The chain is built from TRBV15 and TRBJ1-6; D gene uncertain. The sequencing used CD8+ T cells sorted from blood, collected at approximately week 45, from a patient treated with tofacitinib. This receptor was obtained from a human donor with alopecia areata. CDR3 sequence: CATRSEGRYNSPLHF. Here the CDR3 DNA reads TGTGCCACCCGCTCGGAAGGCAGGTATAATTCACCCCTCCACTTT.